What follows are 26 T cell receptor beta chains derived from one specimen sequenced in a study of patients and donors after allogeneic stem cell transplantation. In TCRdb, the RT-PCR reads were re-called with MiXCR into one record per CDR3 protein. This sample yields approximately 200,000 distinct CDR3 sequences, of which less than 50% are seen a single time; roughly 12% belongs to the top ten. Sequencing was carried out using blood, either unsorted or a sorted T cell fraction (not recorded which). These receptors all stem from a human donor who was either an allogeneic HSCT recipient or a stem cell or donor lymphocyte infusion donor (not recorded which). It is not recorded whose cells these are; they may come from a transplant donor.

This clonotype has more than one count but fewer than ten. The genes are TRBV7-9 and TRBJ1-4; D is possibly TRBD1 (5 bases). CDR1 SEHNR and CDR2 FQNEAQ come from the germline V gene (reference sequence). The CDR3 is 14 residues long. Trimming stripped 0 bases from V and 13 bases from J, with 15 bases between. The DNA for the CDR3 is TGTGCCAGCAGCTTAGCTGGGACGCCCCTTAGACTGTTTTTT. Its translation: CASSLAGTPLRLFF.

This clonotype was seen only a few times. The V gene is TRBV3-1, the J gene TRBJ2-5; possible D gene TRBD2, 5 bases. V dropped 6 bases and J dropped 2 bases, with 10 bases sitting between them. This CDR3 contains 13 residues. CDR1 LGHDT and CDR2 YNNKEL come from the germline V gene (reference sequence). The CDR3 nucleotides read TGTGCCAGCAGAACGGGGTATCAAGAGACCCAGTACTTC. Translating it yields CASRTGYQETQYF.

The CDR3 region has the DNA TGTGCCAGCAGTTTACCGGGCGCGGGGACTAATGAAAAACTGTTTTTT. Residues: CASSLPGAGTNEKLFF. V usage is TRBV28 and J usage is TRBJ1-4; no firm D call. This CDR3 is built from 16 residues. Trimming took off 2 bases at V and 2 bases at J, with 12 bases between the two ends. CDR1 and CDR2 (germline): MDHEN, SYDVKM.

There are a few counts of this clonotype. The V gene is TRBV29-1, the J gene TRBJ2-2, with 9 bases matching TRBD1. This CDR3 is built from 13 residues. V gave up 7 bases and J gave up 4 bases; unmatched junction bases: 4. From germline, CDR1 is SQVTM and CDR2 ANQGSEA. The CDR3 protein is CSAMDRGTGELFF. The CDR3 coding sequence is TGCAGCGCAATGGACAGGGGCACCGGGGAGCTGTTTTTT.

The V gene is TRBV4-2, the J gene TRBJ2-7; TRBD1 is a possible D gene (6 bases). This CDR3 region has 15 residues. The V end was cut by 0 bases, the J end by 3 bases, with 12 bases between. The germline gives CDR1 LGHNA, CDR2 YNFKEQ. CDR3 in amino acids: CASSQDGGRGYEQYF. The DNA for the CDR3 is TGTGCCAGCAGCCAAGACGGTGGCAGGGGCTACGAGCAGTACTTC.

The chain has TRBV11-1 and TRBJ1-1; tentative D call: TRBD1 (5 bases). Germline V gene lookup returns CDR1 SGHAT and CDR2 FQDESV (reference sequence). There are 10 residues in the CDR3. The CDR3 nucleotides are TGTGCTTCGGGGGACACTGAAGCTTTCTTT. This codes for CASGDTEAFF.

This rearrangement joins TRBV5-6 to TRBJ2-1; D tentatively reads TRBD1 or TRBD2 (5 bases each). The length of the CDR3 is 14 residues. With 3 bases removed from V and 2 bases from J, the gap between germline ends came to 9 bases. Germline V gene sequence: CDR1 SGHDT, CDR2 YYEEEE. DNA for the CDR3: TGTGCCAGCAGCTCACCGGGACCCTACAATGAGCAGTTCTTC. It specifies CASSSPGPYNEQFF. The full variable domain, with the rest looked up from reference TRBV5-6 and TRBJ2-1, is DAGVTQSPTHLIKTRGQQVTLRCSPKSGHDTVSWYQQALGQGPQFIFQYYEEEERQRGNFPDRFSGHQFPNYSSELNVNALLLGDSALYLCASSSPGPYNEQFFGPGTRLTVL.

This clonotype turned up a few times. The chain combines TRBV6-1 with TRBJ1-5, with TRBD1 as a possible D gene (6 bases). This CDR3 is built from 17 residues. The germline CDR1 and CDR2 sequences are MNHNS and SASEGT. With 2 bases removed from V and 4 bases from J, the gap between germline ends came to 18 bases. The CDR3 DNA sequence: TGTGCCAGCAGTGAACTAGGGACATCTAGCCTAAATCAGCCCCAGCATTTT. Translated, it gives CASSELGTSSLNQPQHF.

V usage is TRBV24-1 and J usage is TRBJ1-1, with D possibly TRBD1 on 6 matching bases. Trimming cost V 0 bases and J 1 base, with 17 bases left between them. In germline, CDR1 is KGHDR, CDR2 SFDVKD. This CDR3 is 18 amino acids long. This CDR3 reads CATSDLFVDGQKNTEAFF. CDR3 DNA: TGTGCCACCAGTGATTTGTTCGTGGATGGACAGAAGAACACTGAAGCTTTCTTT.

V and J are TRBV7-2 and TRBJ2-7; maybe TRBD2 (5 bases). Germline V gene sequence: CDR1 SGHTA, CDR2 FQGNSA. The CDR3 runs to 14 residues. With 9 bases removed from V and 0 bases from J, the gap between germline ends came to 15 bases. The CDR3 nucleotides read TGTGCCAGTTCCGTACCGGGGAGCTCCTACGAGCAGTACTTC. This codes for CASSVPGSSYEQYF.

This clonotype occurred a few times. The DNA for the CDR3 is TGTGCCAGCAGCTACACCCACAGGGGAAGTAATGAAAAACTGTTTTTT. Translation: CASSYTHRGSNEKLFF. The chain employs TRBV27 and TRBJ1-4; 7 bases align to TRBD1. This CDR3 comprises 16 residues. J was trimmed by 4 bases and V by 6 bases; bases with no gene match: 11. CDR1 is MNHEY, CDR2 SMNVEV, per germline (reference sequence). Drawing the rest from reference TRBV27 and TRBJ1-4, the complete variable domain is EAQVTQNPRYLITVTGKKLTVTCSQNMNHEYMSWYRQDPGLGLRQIYYSMNVEVTDKGDVPEGYKVSRKEKRNFPLILESPSPNQTSLYFCASSYTHRGSNEKLFFGSGTQLSVL.

The chain is built from TRBV15 and TRBJ1-5; D perhaps matches TRBD1 (5 bases). The CDR3 is made up of 14 amino acids. The germline gives CDR1 LNHNV, CDR2 YYDKDF (reference sequence). V shed 5 bases and J shed 4 bases, with 12 bases lying between them. The CDR3 DNA reads as TGTGCCACCAGCTTGGTGGGGGGGAATCAGCCCCAGCATTTT. It codes for CATSLVGGNQPQHF.

The chain recombines TRBV7-9 with TRBJ1-2, with D possibly being TRBD1 (5 bases). The CDR3 loop spans 11 amino acids. Deletions cut 1 base from V and 8 bases from J, with 5 bases between. The germline V gene encodes CDR1 SEHNR and CDR2 FQNEAQ (reference sequence). CDR3 residues: CASSLGQGYTF. CDR3 nucleotide sequence: TGTGCCAGCAGCTTAGGACAGGGCTACACCTTC.

V usage is TRBV30 and J usage is TRBJ1-5; D gene unclear. Germline V gives CDR1 GTSNPN, CDR2 SVGIG (reference sequence). The CDR3 runs 14 residues. V was trimmed by 2 bases and J by 6 bases, leaving 14 bases between them. CDR3 DNA: TGTGCCTGGAGTCTCCCCTCCCCGCCTCAGCCCCAGCATTTT. It specifies CAWSLPSPPQPQHF. Variable domain in full (rest from reference TRBV30 and TRBJ1-5): SQTIHQWPATLVQPVGSPLSLECTVEGTSNPNLYWYRQAAGRGLQLLFYSVGIGQISSEVPQNLSASRPQDRQFILSSKKLLLSDSGFYLCAWSLPSPPQPQHFGDGTRLSIL.

The chain links TRBV25-1 to TRBJ2-5, with 7 bases lining up with TRBD1. The CDR3 consists of 20 residues. J was trimmed by 5 bases and V by 0 bases; bases with no gene match: 21. The germline V gene encodes CDR1 MGHDK and CDR2 SYGVNS. In DNA, the CDR3 is TGTGCCAGCAGTGAATACCCCCAGGGACAGTCCACAATTTACCGGGAGACCCAGTACTTC. This translates into CASSEYPQGQSTIYRETQYF.

V usage is TRBV6-6 and J usage is TRBJ2-1; D is undetermined. With 7 bases removed from V and 8 bases from J, the gap between germline ends came to 12 bases. The CDR3 runs 12 residues. The germline gives CDR1 MNHNY, CDR2 SVGAGI (reference sequence). CDR3 residues: CASKDQPHEQFF. CDR3 nucleotides: TGTGCCAGCAAGGACCAGCCCCATGAGCAGTTCTTC.

In this sample, this clonotype turned up a few times. The rearrangement links TRBV12-3 or TRBV12-4 to TRBJ1-5, with D uncertain. V was trimmed by 5 bases and J by 1 base, leaving 9 bases between them. The CDR3 runs to 14 residues. The CDR3 here is CASSGLTSNQPQHF. The DNA for the CDR3 is TGTGCCAGCAGTGGGCTAACGAGCAATCAGCCCCAGCATTTT.

This clonotype was seen a handful of times. The chain is built from TRBV6-2 or TRBV6-3 and TRBJ1-6; D gene ambiguous. The germline V and J ends were trimmed by 2 bases and 1 base, with 6 bases remaining between them. The germline V gene encodes CDR1 MNHEY and CDR2 SVGEGT. This CDR3 has 15 residues. In nucleotides, the CDR3 is TGTGCCAGCAGTTACAGGGAGTCCTATAATTCACCCCTCCACTTT. Protein product: CASSYRESYNSPLHF.

The chain uses TRBV19 and TRBJ1-1; D remains unclear. CDR1 and CDR2 (germline): LNHDA, SQIVND (reference sequence). Trimming removed 0 bases at V and 5 bases at J, with 4 bases between. This CDR3 spans 12 amino acids. The CDR3 spells CASSIEDTEAFF. The CDR3 coding sequence is TGTGCCAGTAGTATAGAGGATACTGAAGCTTTCTTT.

The chain carries TRBV6-5 and TRBJ2-7; D ambiguous. This CDR3 has 14 amino acids. The V end was cut by 8 bases, the J end by 2 bases, with 16 bases between. Germline CDR1 reads MNHEY; CDR2 reads SVGAGI. The CDR3 loop is CASSRRGAAYEQYF. Here the CDR3 DNA reads TGTGCCAGCTCTCGGCGTGGCGCTGCCTACGAGCAGTACTTC.

This rearrangement joins TRBV9 to TRBJ2-1; D not certain. Germline V gene lookup returns CDR1 SGDLS and CDR2 YYNGEE. The V gene lost 4 bases and the J gene lost 4 bases, with 9 bases spanning the gap. This CDR3 region has 13 residues. For the CDR3, the DNA is TGTGCCAGCAGCTACGACGGTTACAATGAGCAGTTCTTC. As protein: CASSYDGYNEQFF.

V and J are TRBV20-1 and TRBJ1-5, with no clear D. The CDR3 length is 13 residues. The germline V gene encodes CDR1 DFQATT and CDR2 SNEGSKA (reference sequence). V shed 7 bases and J shed 0 bases, with 10 bases lying between them. The CDR3, as DNA: TGCAGTGTGAGTGGTTATAGCAATCAGCCCCAGCATTTT. Protein sequence: CSVSGYSNQPQHF.

This clonotype was found a few times. The J gene is TRBJ1-2, the V gene TRBV4-3, with 9 bases fitting TRBD1. CDR3 length equals 15 residues. The junction had 8 bases not matched to a gene; V was cut back by 5 bases and J by 4 bases. Germline lookup yields CDR1 LGHNA and CDR2 YSLEER. CDR3 sequence reads: CASSSSTGGAYGYTF. The CDR3 DNA reads TGCGCCAGCAGCTCCAGTACAGGGGGCGCCTATGGCTACACCTTC.

The chain combines TRBV27 with TRBJ2-5; no definite D call. This CDR3 is built from 15 residues. V was clipped by 5 bases and J by 2 bases, with 15 bases between them. CDR1 and CDR2 (germline): MNHEY, SMNVEV (reference sequence). Here the CDR3 DNA reads TGTGCCAGCAGTCTAGAGCCCACAGCACAAGAGACCCAGTACTTC. Translated, it gives CASSLEPTAQETQYF.

The gene calls are TRBV20-1 and TRBJ2-7; D might be TRBD1 (6 bases). The germline CDR1 and CDR2 sequences are DFQATT and SNEGSKA (reference sequence). Trimming took 0 bases from V and 0 from J, leaving 15 bases between them. The CDR3 covers 16 residues. This CDR3 reads CSARDPAGATSYEQYF. The CDR3 bases are TGCAGTGCTAGAGATCCGGCAGGGGCCACCTCCTACGAGCAGTACTTC.

The rearrangement uses TRBV27 and TRBJ1-2; D not resolved. This CDR3 comprises 13 residues. Trimming cost V 6 bases and J 7 bases, with 15 bases left between them. The V gene's germline CDR1 is MNHEY and CDR2 SMNVEV (reference sequence). The CDR3 region is CASRRVGWAGYTF. DNA for the CDR3: TGTGCCAGCAGACGGGTCGGATGGGCTGGCTACACCTTC.